This T cell receptor (beta chain) came from a study of cytomegalovirus exposure and HLA in healthy donors. Across the whole study: Per a later analysis, the approximately 690 first-cohort and 120 or so validation repertoires shared one platform.

Study-wide findings and caveats: The study put under 200 TCR beta chains on its list as cytomegalovirus-associated. The tendency of first-cohort TCR clusters to co-occur in the 120 or so validation repertoires was the finding of a later analysis.

The CDR3 spans 13 residues. The trim removed 4 bases at V and 10 bases at J, leaving 9 bases unmatched. Germline V gene sequence: CDR1 SGHRS, CDR2 YFSETQ. Concerning this clone itself: Its antigen is still unknown.

Libraries were prepared by immunoSEQ multiplex PCR; TCRdb keeps only in-frame clonotypes and omits some of them. Altogether around 300,000 clones are present, 80% to 90% being singletons, with the ten largest covering roughly 1%. Material for sequencing was PBMCs. V and J are TRBV5-1 and TRBJ1-1; 8 bases agree with TRBD1. The TCR sequence derives from a woman younger than 35 in good health and CMV-seronegative. CDR3 DNA sequence: TGCGCCAGCAGCGCCGGAGGACAGGGACGAGCTTTCTTT. Residues: CASSAGGQGRAFF.